This TCR beta chain derives from a study of CD8+CD57+ T cells in acquired aplastic anemia. Across the whole study: CD4+ and CD8+ cells, once sorted, gave DNA averaging roughly 3.2 ug. Study-wide results and limits: Any difference that existed in CD8+ Simpson's diversity between patients and controls was not significant. Patients and controls turned out to have twenty-nine CD8+ CDR3 sequences in common.

Worth noting for this clonotype: The antigen is not known.

The CDR3 is made up of 14 amino acids. Trimming cost V 4 bases and J 5 bases, with 15 bases left between them. Germline-derived CDR1 and CDR2 are SGHVT and SQSDAQ. It was genomic DNA that served as the template for profiling TCR beta VDJ and CDR3. One entry per CDR3 protein, called by TCRdb with MiXCR from the reads. The sample has 220,000 or so distinct CDR3 sequences, about 62% seen once. Individuals selected for sequencing had exhibited CD8+CD57+ cell expansion on flow cytometry. The gene calls are TRBV7-4 and TRBJ2-7; the D gene is possibly TRBD2 (6 bases). This TCR was recovered from a human donor with aplastic anemia. The sequenced sample was sorted CD4+, CD8+, or CD8+CD57+ T cells (not recorded which) from PBMCs. The CDR3 DNA is TGTGCCAGCAGCTCTAGCTCGGAGGGCAACGAGCAGTACTTC. It encodes CASSSSSEGNEQYF.